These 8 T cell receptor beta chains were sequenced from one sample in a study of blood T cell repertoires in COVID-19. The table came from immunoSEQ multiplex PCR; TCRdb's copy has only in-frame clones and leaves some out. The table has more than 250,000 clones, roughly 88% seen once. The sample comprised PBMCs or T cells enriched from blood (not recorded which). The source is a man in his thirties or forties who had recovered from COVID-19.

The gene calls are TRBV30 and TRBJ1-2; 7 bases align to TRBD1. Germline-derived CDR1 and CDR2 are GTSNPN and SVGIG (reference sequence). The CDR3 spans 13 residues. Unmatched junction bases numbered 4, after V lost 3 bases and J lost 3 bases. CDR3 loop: CAWRTGEDYGYTF. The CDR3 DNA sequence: TGTGCCTGGAGAACAGGGGAAGACTATGGCTACACCTTC.

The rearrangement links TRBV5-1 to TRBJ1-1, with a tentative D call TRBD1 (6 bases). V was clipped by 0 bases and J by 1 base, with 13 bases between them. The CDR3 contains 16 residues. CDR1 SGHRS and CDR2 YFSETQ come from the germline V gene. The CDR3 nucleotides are TGCGCCAGCAGCTTGGCCCCAGGACAGAGGAACACTGAAGCTTTCTTT. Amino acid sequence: CASSLAPGQRNTEAFF. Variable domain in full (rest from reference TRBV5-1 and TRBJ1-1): KAGVTQTPRYLIKTRGQQVTLSCSPISGHRSVSWYQQTPGQGLQFLFEYFSETQRNKGNFPGRFSGRQFSNSRSEMNVSTLELGDSALYLCASSLAPGQRNTEAFFGQGTRLTVV.

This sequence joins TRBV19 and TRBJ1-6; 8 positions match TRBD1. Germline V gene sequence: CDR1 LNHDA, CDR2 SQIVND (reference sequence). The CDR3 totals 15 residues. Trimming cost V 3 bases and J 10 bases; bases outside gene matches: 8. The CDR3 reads CASSIQQGDGSPLHF. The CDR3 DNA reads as TGTGCCAGTAGTATTCAACAGGGGGACGGATCACCCCTCCACTTT.

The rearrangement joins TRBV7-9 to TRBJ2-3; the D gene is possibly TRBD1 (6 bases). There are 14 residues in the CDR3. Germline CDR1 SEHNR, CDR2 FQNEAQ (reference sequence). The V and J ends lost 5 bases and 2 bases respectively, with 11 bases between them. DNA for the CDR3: TGTGCCAGCAGCCCTGGACAGACCACAGATACGCAGTATTTT. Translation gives CASSPGQTTDTQYF. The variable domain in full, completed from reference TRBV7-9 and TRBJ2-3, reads DTGVSQNPRHKITKRGQNVTFRCDPISEHNRLYWYRQTLGQGPEFLTYFQNEAQLEKSRLLSDRFSAERPKGSFSTLEIQRTEQGDSAMYLCASSPGQTTDTQYFGPGTRLTVL.

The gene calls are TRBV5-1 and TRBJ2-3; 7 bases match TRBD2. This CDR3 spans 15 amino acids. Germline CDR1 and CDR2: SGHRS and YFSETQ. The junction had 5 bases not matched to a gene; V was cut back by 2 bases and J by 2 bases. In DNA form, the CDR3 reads TGCGCCAGCAGCTTATCGGGGGGTAACACAGATACGCAGTATTTT. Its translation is CASSLSGGNTDTQYF.

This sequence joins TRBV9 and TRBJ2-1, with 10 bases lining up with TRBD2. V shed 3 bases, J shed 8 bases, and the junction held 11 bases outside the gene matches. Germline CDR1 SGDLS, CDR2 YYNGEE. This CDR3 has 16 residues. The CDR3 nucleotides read TGTGCCAGCAGCGCCGAGAGCGGGGGGGGAGTCGATGAGCAGTTCTTC. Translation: CASSAESGGGVDEQFF. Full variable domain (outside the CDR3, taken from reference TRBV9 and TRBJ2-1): DSGVTQTPKHLITATGQRVTLRCSPRSGDLSVYWYQQSLDQGLQFLIQYYNGEERAKGNILERFSAQQFPDLHSELNLSSLELGDSALYFCASSAESGGGVDEQFFGPGTRLTVL.

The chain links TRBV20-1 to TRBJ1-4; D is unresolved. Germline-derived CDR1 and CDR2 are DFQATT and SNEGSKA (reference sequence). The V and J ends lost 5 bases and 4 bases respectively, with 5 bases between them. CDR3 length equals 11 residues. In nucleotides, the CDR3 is TGCAGTGCTGCGATTAATGAAAAACTGTTTTTT. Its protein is CSAAINEKLFF.

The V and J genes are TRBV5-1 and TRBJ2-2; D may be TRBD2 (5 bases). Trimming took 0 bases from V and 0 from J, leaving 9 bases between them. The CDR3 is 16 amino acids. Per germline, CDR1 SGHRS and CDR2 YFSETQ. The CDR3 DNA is TGCGCCAGCAGCTTGGTGCTAGCCACGAACACCGGGGAGCTGTTTTTT. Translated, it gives CASSLVLATNTGELFF.